The source of this T cell receptor beta chain is a study of blood T cells in healthy people across ages. For the second PCR, which ran for about 6 to 11 cycles, a sample-barcoded 5' primer and a J-beta primer mix were used. MiXCR, run by TCRdb on the 5' RACE reads, gives a single entry per CDR3 protein. Here the sample spans more than 800,000 distinct CDR3 sequences, 29% being singletons. Germline V lookup: CDR1 MNHNS, CDR2 SASEGT. The CDR3 extends over 13 amino acids. V gave up 3 bases and J gave up 8 bases, with 12 bases separating them. This clonotype has just a few counts. The chain recombines TRBV6-1 with TRBJ2-3, with unresolved D. The sequenced sample was blood. This TCR was recovered from a woman at least 80 years old in good health. CDR3 bases: TGTGCCAGCAGTGAGTCTAGGCGGAGTACGCAGTATTTT. This gives the protein CASSESRRSTQYF.